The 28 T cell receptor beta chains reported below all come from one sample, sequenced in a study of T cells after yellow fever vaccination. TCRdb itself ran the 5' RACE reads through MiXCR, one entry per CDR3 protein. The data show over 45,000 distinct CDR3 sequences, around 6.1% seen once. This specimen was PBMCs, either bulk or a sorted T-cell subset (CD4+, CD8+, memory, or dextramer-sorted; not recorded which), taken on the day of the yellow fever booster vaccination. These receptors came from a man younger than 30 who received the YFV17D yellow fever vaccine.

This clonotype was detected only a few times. CDR3 in amino acids: CSARSYRYRDSTGELFF. CDR3 nucleotide sequence: TGCAGTGCTAGAAGTTACCGGTACAGGGACAGCACCGGGGAGCTGTTTTTT. V is TRBV20-1 and J is TRBJ2-2; TRBD1 aligns across 7 bases. CDR1 DFQATT and CDR2 SNEGSKA come from the germline V gene (reference sequence). This CDR3 has 17 residues. J lost 4 bases, V lost 2 bases, and 13 bases had no gene match.

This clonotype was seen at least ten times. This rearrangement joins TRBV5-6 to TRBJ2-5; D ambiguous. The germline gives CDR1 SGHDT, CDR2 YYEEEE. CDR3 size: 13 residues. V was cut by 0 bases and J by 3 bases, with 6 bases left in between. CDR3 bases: TGTGCCAGCAGCTTGGAGGGTGAAGAGACCCAGTACTTC. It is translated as CASSLEGEETQYF.

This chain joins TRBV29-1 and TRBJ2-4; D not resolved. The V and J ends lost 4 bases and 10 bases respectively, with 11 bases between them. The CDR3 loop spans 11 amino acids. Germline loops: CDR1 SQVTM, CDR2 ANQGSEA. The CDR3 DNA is TGCAGCGTTGGGATCGATAGGATTCAGTACTTC. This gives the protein CSVGIDRIQYF.

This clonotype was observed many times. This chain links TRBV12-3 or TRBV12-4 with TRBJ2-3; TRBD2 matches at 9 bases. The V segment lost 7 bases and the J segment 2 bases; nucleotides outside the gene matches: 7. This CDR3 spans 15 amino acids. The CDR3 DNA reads TGTGCCAGCAAGTTAAGCGGGGGGTACACAGATACGCAGTATTTT. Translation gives CASKLSGGYTDTQYF.

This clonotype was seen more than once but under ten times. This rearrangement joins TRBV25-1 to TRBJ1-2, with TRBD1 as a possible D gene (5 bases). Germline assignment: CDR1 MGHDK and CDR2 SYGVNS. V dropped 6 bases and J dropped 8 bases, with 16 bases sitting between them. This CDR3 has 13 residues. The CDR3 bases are TGTGCCAGCAGGAGACGGGACGGTATGGGCTACACCTTC. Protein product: CASRRRDGMGYTF.

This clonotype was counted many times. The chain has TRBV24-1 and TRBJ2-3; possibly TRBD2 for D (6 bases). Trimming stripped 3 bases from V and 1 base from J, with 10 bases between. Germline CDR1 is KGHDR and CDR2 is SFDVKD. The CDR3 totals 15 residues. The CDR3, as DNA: TGTGCCACCAGTGATGGGGGACTGGGCACAGATACGCAGTATTTT. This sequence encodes CATSDGGLGTDTQYF.

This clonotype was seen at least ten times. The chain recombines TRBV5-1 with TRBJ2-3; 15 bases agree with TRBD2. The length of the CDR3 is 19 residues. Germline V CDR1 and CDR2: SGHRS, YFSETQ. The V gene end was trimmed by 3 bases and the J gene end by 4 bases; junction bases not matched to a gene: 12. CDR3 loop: CASSSEPGLAGGIADTQYF. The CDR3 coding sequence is TGCGCCAGCAGCTCAGAACCGGGACTAGCGGGGGGAATTGCAGATACGCAGTATTTT.

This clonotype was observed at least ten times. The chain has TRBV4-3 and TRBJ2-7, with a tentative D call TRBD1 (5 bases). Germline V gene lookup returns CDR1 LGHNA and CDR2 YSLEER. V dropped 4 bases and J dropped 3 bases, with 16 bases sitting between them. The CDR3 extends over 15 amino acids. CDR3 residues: CASSPTVAGFYEQYF. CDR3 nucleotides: TGCGCCAGCAGCCCCACTGTCGCAGGGTTCTACGAGCAGTACTTC.

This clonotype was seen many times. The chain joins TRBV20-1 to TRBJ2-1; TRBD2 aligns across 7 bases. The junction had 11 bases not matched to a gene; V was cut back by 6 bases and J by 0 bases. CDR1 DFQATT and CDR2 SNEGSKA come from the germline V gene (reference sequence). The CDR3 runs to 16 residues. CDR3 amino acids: CSANPGGGSSYNEQFF. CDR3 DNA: TGCAGTGCCAACCCCGGCGGCGGGAGCTCCTACAATGAGCAGTTCTTC.

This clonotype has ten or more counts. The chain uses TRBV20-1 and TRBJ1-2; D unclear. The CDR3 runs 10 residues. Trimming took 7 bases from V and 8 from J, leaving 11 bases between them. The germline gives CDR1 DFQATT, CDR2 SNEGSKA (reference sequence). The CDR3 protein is CSVRTAGYTF. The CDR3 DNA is TGCAGTGTAAGGACTGCAGGCTACACCTTC.

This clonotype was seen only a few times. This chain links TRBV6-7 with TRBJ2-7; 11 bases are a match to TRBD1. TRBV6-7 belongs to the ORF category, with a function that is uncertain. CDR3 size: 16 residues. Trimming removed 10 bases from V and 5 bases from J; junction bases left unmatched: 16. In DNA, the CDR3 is TGTGCCACCTTAGAAAAATCTCGGGACAGGGGGGACGAGCAGTACGTC. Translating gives CATLEKSRDRGDEQYV.

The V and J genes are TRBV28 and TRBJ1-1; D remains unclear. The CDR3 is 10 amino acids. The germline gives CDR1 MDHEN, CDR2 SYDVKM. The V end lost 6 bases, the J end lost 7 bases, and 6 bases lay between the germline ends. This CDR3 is CASRRGEAFF. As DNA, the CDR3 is TGTGCCAGCAGGCGGGGTGAAGCTTTCTTT.

The CDR3 sequence is CASSLGPKGYTF. CDR3 sequence (DNA): TGTGCCAGCAGTTTAGGCCCTAAGGGCTACACCTTC. The chain uses TRBV12-3 or TRBV12-4 and TRBJ1-2; no firm D call. CDR3 size: 12 residues. The germline V and J ends were trimmed by 1 base and 8 bases, with 8 bases remaining between them.

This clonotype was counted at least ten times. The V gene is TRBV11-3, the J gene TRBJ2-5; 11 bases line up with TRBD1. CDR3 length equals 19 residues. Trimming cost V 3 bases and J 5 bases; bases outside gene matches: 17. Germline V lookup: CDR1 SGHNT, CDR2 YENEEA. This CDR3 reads CASSFLVWGQGVRMETQYF. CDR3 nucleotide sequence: TGTGCCAGCAGCTTTTTAGTCTGGGGACAGGGGGTTCGTATGGAGACCCAGTACTTC.

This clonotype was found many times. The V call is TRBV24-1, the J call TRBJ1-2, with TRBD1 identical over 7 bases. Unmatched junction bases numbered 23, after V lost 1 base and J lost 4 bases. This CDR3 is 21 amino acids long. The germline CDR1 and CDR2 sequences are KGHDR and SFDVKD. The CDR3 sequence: CATSDFTGDSWGNEPPYGYTF. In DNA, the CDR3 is TGTGCCACCAGTGATTTCACCGGGGACAGTTGGGGGAATGAACCACCCTATGGCTACACCTTC.

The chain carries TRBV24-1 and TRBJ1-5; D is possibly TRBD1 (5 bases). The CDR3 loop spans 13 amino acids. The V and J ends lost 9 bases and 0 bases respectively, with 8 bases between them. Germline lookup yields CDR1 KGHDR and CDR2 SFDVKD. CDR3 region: CATGGVSNQPQHF. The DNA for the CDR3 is TGTGCCACCGGGGGGGTTAGCAATCAGCCCCAGCATTTT.

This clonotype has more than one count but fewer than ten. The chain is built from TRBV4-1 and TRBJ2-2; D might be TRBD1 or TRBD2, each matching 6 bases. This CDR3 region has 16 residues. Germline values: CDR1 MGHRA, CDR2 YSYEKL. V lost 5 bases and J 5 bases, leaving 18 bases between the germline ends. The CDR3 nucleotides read TGCGCCAGCAGCGTACGGGGGCCCCCCAATACCGGGGAGCTGTTTTTT. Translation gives CASSVRGPPNTGELFF.

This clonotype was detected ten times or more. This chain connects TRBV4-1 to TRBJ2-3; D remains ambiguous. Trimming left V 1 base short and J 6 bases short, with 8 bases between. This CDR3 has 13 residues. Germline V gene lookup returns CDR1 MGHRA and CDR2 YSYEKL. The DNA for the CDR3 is TGCGCCAGCAGCCAAGTCCAGTTGGATACGCAGTATTTT. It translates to CASSQVQLDTQYF.

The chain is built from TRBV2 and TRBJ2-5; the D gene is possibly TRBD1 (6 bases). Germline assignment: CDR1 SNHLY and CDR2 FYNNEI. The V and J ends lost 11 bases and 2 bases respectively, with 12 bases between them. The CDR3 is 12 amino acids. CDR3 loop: CAGRGIQETQYF. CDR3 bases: TGTGCCGGTAGGGGGATTCAAGAGACCCAGTACTTC.

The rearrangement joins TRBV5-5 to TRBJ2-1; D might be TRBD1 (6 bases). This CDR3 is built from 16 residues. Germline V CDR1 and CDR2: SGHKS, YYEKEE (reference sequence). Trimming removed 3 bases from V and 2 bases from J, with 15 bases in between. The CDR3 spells CASSWETGEPYNEQFF. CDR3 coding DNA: TGTGCCAGCAGCTGGGAGACAGGCGAACCCTACAATGAGCAGTTCTTC. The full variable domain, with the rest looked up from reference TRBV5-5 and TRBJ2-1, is DAGVTQSPTHLIKTRGQQVTLRCSPISGHKSVSWYQQVLGQGPQFIFQYYEKEERGRGNFPDRFSARQFPNYSSELNVNALLLGDSALYLCASSWETGEPYNEQFFGPGTRLTVL.

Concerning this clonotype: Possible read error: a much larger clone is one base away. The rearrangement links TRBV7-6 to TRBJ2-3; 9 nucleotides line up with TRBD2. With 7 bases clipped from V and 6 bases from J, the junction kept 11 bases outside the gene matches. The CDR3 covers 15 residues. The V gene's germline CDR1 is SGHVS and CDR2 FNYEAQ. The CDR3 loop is CASIPIGGGDDTQYF. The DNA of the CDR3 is TGTGCCAGCATCCCAATTGGCGGGGGGGATGATACGCAGTATTTT.

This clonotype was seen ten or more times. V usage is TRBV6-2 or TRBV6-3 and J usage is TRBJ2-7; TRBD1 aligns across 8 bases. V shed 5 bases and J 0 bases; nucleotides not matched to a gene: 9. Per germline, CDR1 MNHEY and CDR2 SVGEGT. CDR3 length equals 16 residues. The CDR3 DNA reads TGTGCCAGCAGTACACGACAGGGGCCGATCTCCTACGAGCAGTACGTC. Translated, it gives CASSTRQGPISYEQYV.

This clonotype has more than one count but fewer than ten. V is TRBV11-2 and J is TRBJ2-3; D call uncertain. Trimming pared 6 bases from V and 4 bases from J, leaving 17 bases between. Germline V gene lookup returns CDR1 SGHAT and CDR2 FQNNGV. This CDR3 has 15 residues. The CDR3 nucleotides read TGTGCCAGCAGGGTTTCAGTAGCCGGCCCAGATACGCAGTATTTT. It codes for CASRVSVAGPDTQYF. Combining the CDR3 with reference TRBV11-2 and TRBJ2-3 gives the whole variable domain EAGVAQSPRYKIIEKRQSVAFWCNPISGHATLYWYQQILGQGPKLLIQFQNNGVVDDSQLPKDRFSAERLKGVDSTLKIQPAKLEDSAVYLCASRVSVAGPDTQYFGPGTRLTVL.

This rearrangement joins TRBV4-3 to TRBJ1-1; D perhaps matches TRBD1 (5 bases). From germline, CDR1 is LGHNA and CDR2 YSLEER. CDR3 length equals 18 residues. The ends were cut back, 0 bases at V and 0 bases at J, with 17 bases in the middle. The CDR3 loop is CASSQDPGRTDMNTEAFF. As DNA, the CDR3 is TGCGCCAGCAGCCAAGACCCAGGGAGAACTGACATGAACACTGAAGCTTTCTTT.

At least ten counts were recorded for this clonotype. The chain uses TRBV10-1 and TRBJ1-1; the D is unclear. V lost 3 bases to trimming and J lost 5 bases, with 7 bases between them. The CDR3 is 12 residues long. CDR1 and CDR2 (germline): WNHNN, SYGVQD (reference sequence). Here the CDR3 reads CASSDLRTEAFF. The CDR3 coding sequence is TGCGCCAGCAGTGATTTGAGGACTGAAGCTTTCTTT.

This chain's CDR3 is CASSPDRGTGQMRNYGYTF. The CDR3 region has the DNA TGCGCCAGCAGCCCAGATCGTGGGACAGGGCAAATGCGGAACTATGGCTACACCTTC. The rearrangement links TRBV5-1 to TRBJ1-2; 9 nucleotides match TRBD1. J lost 2 bases, V lost 4 bases, and 18 bases had no gene match. Germline V gives CDR1 SGHRS, CDR2 YFSETQ. CDR3 length equals 19 residues.

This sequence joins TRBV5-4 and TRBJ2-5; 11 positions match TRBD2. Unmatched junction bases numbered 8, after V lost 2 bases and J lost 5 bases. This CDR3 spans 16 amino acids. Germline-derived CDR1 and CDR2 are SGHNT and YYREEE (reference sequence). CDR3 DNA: TGTGCCAGCAGCTTTAGGGGACTAGCGGCGGTGGAGACCCAGTACTTC. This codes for CASSFRGLAAVETQYF.

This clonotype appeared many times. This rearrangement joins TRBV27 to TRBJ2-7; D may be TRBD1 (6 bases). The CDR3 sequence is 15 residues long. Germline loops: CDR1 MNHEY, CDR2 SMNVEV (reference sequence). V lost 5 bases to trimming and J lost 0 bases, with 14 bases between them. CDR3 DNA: TGTGCCAGCAGTCCCGGGACAAGGAGCTCCTACGAGCAGTACGTC. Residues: CASSPGTRSSYEQYV.